This TCR beta chain is from a study of human T cells and chemical hapten exposure. Study-wide results and limits: Donors had alopecia, so their immune response may differ from healthy people's. As patch test score rose, PT1 expanded TCR counts tended to rise as well.

Germline loops: CDR1 SGHDT, CDR2 YYEEEE. With 0 bases removed from V and 2 bases from J, the gap between germline ends came to 8 bases. This CDR3 comprises 14 residues. Concerning this clonotype: Its matching antigen is unknown.

Time point described: patch test 3, about 24 weeks after DPC sensitization. Treatment denoted: therapeutic diphenylcyclopropenone sensitization with weekly scalp DPC. The library attached unique molecular identifiers to individual cDNA molecules. TCRdb itself ran the RACE reads through MiXCR, one entry per CDR3 protein. The data contain some 64,000 distinct CDR3 sequences, approximately 11% of them singletons. The chain links TRBV5-6 to TRBJ1-2, with D possibly TRBD1 on 5 matching bases. Sequenced material: whole blood, taken in connection with sensitization to the hapten diphenylcyclopropenone (DPC). This TCR was recovered from a woman aged 30 to 39 with alopecia areata. Some clones in this sample may be carry-over from other donors' samples. CDR3 residues: CASSLAGGNYGYTF. Written as DNA, the CDR3 is TGTGCCAGCAGCTTGGCTGGGGGGAACTATGGCTACACCTTC.